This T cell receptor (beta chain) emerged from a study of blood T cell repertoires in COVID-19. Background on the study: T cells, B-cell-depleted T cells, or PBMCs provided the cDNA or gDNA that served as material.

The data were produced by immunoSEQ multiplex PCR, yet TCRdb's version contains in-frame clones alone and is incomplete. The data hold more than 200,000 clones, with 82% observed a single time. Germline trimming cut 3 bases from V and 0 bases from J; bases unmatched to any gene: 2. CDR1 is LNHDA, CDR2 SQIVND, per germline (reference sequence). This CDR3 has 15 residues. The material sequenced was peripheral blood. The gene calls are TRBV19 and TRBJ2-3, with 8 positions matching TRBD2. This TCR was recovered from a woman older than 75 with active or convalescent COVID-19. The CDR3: CASSIPSGSTDTQYF. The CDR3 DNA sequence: TGTGCCAGTAGTATCCCTAGCGGGAGCACAGATACGCAGTATTTT.